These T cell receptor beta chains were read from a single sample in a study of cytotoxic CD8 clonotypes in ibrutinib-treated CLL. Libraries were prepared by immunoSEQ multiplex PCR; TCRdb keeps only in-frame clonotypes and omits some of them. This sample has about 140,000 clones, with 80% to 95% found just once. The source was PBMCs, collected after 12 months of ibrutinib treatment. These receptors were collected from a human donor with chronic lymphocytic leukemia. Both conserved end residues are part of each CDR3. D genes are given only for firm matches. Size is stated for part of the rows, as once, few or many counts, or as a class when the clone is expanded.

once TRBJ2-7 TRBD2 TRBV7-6 TGTGCCAGCAGCTTATATGGGACTAGCGGAGCCTACGAGCAGTACTTC CASSLYGTSGAYEQYF
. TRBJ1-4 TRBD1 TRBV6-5 TGTGCCAGCAGTTACATATCTCCAGGGGGCGGGGAAAAACTGTTTTTT CASSYISPGGGEKLFF
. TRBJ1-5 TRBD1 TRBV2 TGTGCCAGCAGTGGACGGACAGGGGGAAATCAGCCCCAGCATTTT CASSGRTGGNQPQHF
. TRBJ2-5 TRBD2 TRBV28 TGTGCCAGCACCTACTCGGGGGGTAGCGGTGAAGAGACCCAGTACTTC CASTYSGGSGEETQYF
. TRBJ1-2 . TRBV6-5 TGTGCCAGCAGTTACTCGATCGGGATAAACTATGGCTACACCTTC CASSYSIGINYGYTF
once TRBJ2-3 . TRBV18 TGTGCCAGCTCACCACGTCCCACAGATACACAGTATTTT CASSPRPTDTQYF
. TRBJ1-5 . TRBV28 TGTGCCAGCAGGGGGGGCGGTAATCAGCCCCAGCATTTT CASRGGGNQPQHF
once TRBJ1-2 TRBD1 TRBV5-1 TGCGCCAGCAGCGCGGACAGGGCCCGTGGCTACACCTTC CASSADRARGYTF
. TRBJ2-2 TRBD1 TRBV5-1 TGCGCCAGCACCAAGGGGCCTGGACAGGGGACCGGGGAGCTGTTTTTT CASTKGPGQGTGELFF
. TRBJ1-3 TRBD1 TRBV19 TGTGCCAGTAGTACGGGGACAGGAGCCGGAAACACCATATATTTT CASSTGTGAGNTIYF
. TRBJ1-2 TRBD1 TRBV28 TGTGCCAGCATCTCGGACAGGGTGCTCCATGGCTACACCTTC CASISDRVLHGYTF
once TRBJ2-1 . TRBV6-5 TGTGCCAGCAGTTACTCGAGCAATGAGCAGTTCTTC CASSYSSNEQFF
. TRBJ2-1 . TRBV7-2 TGTGCCAGCAGCCTCAGGGGGGGGAGGAATGAGCAGTTCTTC CASSLRGGRNEQFF
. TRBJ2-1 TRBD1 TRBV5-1 TGCGCCAGCAGCTTGGCACAGGGGGTCCATGAGCAGTTCTTC CASSLAQGVHEQFF
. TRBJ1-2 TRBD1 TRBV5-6 TGTGCCAGCAGCTTGGCCGGGACAGACTATGGCTACACCTTC CASSLAGTDYGYTF
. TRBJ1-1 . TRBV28 TGTGCCAGCAGGCGAACCTTGAACACTGAAGCTTTCTTT CASRRTLNTEAFF
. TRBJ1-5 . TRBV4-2 TGTGCCAGCAGGCTCGTGGGAAGCAATCAGCCCCAGCATTTT CASRLVGSNQPQHF
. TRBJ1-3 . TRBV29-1 TGCAGCGCCGACGGGGACCTCTCTGGAAACACCATATATTTT CSADGDLSGNTIYF
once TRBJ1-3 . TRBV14 TGTGCCAATACGGGCCCCCGGAATATGTACACCATATATTTT CANTGPRNMYTIYF
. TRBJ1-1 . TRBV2 TGTGCCAGCAGTGAAAGTCGGGGGTACACTGAAGCTTTCTTT CASSESRGYTEAFF
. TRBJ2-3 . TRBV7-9 TGTGCCAGCAGCCCCGGCCTGCGGACAGATACGCAGTATTTT CASSPGLRTDTQYF
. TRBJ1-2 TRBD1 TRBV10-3 TGTGCCATCAGTGAAGGGACAGGGGACTATGGCTACACCTTC CAISEGTGDYGYTF
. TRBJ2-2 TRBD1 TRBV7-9 TGTGCCAGCAGTTTTTCGTTGACAGGGGCGACCGGGGAGCTGTTTTTT CASSFSLTGATGELFF
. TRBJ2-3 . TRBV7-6 TGTGCCAGCAGCTCGGGGGACACAGATACGCAGTATTTT CASSSGDTDTQYF
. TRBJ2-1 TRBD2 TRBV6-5 TGTGCCAGCAGTTACGCGAGGACTAGTCCAAATGAGCAGTTCTTC CASSYARTSPNEQFF
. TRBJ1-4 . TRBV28 TGTGCCAGCAGTGAAGGACAGAATAATGAAAAACTGTTTTTT CASSEGQNNEKLFF
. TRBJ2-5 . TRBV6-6 TGTGCCAGCAGCCCTCTTAGGTCACAAGAGACCCAGTACTTC CASSPLRSQETQYF